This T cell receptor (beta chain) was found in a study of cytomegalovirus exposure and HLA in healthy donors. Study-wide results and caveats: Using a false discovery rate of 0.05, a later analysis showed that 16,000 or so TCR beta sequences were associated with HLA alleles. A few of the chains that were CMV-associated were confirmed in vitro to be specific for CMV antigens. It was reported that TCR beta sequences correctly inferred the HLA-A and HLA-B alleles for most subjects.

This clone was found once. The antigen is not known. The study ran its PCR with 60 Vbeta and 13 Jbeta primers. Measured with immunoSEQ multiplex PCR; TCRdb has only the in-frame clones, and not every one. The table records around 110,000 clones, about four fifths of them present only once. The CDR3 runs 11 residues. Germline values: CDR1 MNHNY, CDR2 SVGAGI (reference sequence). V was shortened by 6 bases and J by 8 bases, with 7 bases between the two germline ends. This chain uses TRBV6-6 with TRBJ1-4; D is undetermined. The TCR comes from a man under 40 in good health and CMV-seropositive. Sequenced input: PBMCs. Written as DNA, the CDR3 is TGTGCCAGCAGAACGGAGGAAAAACTGTTTTTT. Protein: CASRTEEKLFF.